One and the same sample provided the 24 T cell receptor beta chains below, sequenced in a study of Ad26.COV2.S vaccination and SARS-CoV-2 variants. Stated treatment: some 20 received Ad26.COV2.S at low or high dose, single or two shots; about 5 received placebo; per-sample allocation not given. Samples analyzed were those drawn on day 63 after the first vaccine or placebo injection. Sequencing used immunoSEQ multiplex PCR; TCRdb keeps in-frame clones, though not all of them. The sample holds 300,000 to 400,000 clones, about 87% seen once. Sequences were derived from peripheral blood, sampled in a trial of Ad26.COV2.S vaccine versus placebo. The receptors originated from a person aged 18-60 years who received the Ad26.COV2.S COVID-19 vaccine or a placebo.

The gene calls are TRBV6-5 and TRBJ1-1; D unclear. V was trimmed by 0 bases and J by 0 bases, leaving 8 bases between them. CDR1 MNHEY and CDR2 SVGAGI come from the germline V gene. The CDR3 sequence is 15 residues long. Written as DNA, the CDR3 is TGTGCCAGCAGTTACTCTCCGGCTTTGAACACTGAAGCTTTCTTT. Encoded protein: CASSYSPALNTEAFF.

CDR3 sequence: CASSQDFRDGWADTQYF. CDR3 DNA: TGTGCCAGCAGCCAAGATTTTCGGGACGGATGGGCAGATACGCAGTATTTT. V gene TRBV4-2 combines with J gene TRBJ2-3; D is tentatively TRBD1 or TRBD2 (5 bases each). CDR1 and CDR2 (germline): LGHNA, YNFKEQ. The CDR3 loop spans 17 amino acids. Trimming shortened V by 0 bases and J by 4 bases, and 17 bases separated the two germline ends.

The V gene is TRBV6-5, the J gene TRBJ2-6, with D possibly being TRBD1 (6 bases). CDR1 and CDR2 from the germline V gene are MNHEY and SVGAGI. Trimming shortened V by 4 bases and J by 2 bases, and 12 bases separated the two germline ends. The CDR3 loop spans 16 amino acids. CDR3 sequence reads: CASSFLHRAGANVLTF. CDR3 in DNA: TGTGCCAGCAGTTTTCTACACAGGGCTGGGGCCAACGTCCTGACTTTC.

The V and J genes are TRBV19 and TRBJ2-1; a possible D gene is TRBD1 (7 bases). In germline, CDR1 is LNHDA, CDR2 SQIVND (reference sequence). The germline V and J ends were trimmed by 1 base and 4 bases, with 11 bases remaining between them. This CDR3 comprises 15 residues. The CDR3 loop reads CASSIGGTVYNEQFF. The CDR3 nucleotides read TGTGCCAGTAGTATAGGCGGGACAGTGTACAATGAGCAGTTCTTC.

CDR3 in DNA: TGTGCCAGCAGCTTAAACAGGGGGTCCACCGGGGAGCTGTTTTTT. This sequence encodes CASSLNRGSTGELFF. The chain combines TRBV7-3 with TRBJ2-2; 8 bases match TRBD1. V shed 1 base and J 4 bases; nucleotides not matched to a gene: 2. The germline V gene encodes CDR1 SGHTA and CDR2 FQGTGA. The CDR3 is made up of 15 amino acids.

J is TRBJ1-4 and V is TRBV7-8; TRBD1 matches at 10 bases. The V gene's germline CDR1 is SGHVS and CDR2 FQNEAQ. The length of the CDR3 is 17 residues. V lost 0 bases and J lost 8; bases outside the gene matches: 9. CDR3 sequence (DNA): TGTGCCAGCAGCTTAGCCTTCAGACAGGGGGCCTCGGAAAAACTGTTTTTT. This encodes CASSLAFRQGASEKLFF.

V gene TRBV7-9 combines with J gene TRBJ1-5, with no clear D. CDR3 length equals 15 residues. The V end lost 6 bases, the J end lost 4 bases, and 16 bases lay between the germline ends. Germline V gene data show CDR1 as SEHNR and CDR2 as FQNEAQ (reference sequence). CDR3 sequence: CASSQDPLGNQPQHF. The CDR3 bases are TGTGCCAGCAGTCAGGACCCCTTGGGGAATCAGCCCCAGCATTTT.

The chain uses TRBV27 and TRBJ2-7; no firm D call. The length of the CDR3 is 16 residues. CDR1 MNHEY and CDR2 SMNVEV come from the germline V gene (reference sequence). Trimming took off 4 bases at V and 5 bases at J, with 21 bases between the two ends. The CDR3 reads CASSSPGGETNHEQYF. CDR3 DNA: TGTGCCAGCAGTTCCCCGGGTGGGGAAACCAACCACGAGCAGTACTTC.

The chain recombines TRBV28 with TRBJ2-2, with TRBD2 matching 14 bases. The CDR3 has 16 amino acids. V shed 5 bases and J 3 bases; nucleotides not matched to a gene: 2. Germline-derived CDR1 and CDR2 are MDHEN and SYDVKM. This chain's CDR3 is CASSGLAGGYTGELFF. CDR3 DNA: TGTGCCAGCAGTGGACTAGCGGGAGGTTACACCGGGGAGCTGTTTTTT.

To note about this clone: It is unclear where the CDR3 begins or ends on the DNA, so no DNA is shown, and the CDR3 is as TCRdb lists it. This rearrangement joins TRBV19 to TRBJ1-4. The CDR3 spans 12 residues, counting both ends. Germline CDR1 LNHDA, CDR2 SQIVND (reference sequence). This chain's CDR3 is CASTSGEIKLFF.

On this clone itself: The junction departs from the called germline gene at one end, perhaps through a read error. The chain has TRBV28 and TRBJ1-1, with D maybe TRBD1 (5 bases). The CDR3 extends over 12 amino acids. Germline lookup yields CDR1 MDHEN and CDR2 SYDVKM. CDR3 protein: CAGSGGRTEAFF. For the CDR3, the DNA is TGTGCCGGCAGTGGGGGAAGAACTGAAGCTTTCTTT.

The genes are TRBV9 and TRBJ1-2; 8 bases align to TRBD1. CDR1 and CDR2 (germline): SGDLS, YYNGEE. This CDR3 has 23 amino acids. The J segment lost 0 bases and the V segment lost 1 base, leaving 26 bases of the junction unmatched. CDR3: CASSVFSRDIDGTGGSSNYGYTF. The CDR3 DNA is TGTGCCAGCAGCGTATTTTCCAGGGATATTGACGGGACAGGCGGTTCTTCTAACTATGGCTACACCTTC.

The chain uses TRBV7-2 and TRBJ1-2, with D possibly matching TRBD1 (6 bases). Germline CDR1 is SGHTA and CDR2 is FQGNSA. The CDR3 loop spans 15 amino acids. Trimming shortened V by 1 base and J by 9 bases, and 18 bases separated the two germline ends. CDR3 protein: CASSLVTRGAGRYTF. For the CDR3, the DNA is TGTGCCAGCAGCTTAGTTACGCGGGGGGCAGGTCGCTACACCTTC. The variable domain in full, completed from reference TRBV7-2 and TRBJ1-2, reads GAGVSQSPSNKVTEKGKDVELRCDPISGHTALYWYRQSLGQGLEFLIYFQGNSAPDKSGLPSDRFSAERTGGSVSTLTIQRTQQEDSAVYLCASSLVTRGAGRYTFGSGTRLTVV.

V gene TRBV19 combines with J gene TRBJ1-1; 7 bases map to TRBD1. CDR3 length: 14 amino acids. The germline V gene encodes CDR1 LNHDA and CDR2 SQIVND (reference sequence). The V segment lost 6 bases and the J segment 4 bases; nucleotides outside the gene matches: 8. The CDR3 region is CASRQGQMSTEAFF. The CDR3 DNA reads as TGTGCCAGTAGACAGGGACAGATGAGCACTGAAGCTTTCTTT. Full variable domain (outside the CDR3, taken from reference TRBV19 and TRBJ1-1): DGGITQSPKYLFRKEGQNVTLSCEQNLNHDAMYWYRQDPGQGLRLIYYSQIVNDFQKGDIAEGYSVSREKKESFPLTVTSAQKNPTAFYLCASRQGQMSTEAFFGQGTRLTVV.

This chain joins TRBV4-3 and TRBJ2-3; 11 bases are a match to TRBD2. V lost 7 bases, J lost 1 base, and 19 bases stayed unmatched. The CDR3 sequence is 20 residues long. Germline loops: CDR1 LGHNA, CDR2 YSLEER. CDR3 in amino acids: CASNLTEGLAVQGGTDTQYF. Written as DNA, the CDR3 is TGCGCCAGCAATCTAACGGAGGGACTAGCGGTTCAGGGGGGCACAGATACGCAGTATTTT.

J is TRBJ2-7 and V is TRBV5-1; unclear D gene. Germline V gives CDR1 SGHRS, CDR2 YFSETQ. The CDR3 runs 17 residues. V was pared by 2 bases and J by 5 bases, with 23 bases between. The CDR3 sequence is CASSFPRPGRNANEQYF. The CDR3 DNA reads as TGCGCCAGCAGCTTCCCCCGCCCCGGACGGAATGCCAACGAGCAGTACTTC.

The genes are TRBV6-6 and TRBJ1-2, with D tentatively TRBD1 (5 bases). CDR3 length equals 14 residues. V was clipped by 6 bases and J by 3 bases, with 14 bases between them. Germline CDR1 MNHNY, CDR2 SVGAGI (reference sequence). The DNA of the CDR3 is TGTGCCAGCAGCACGGGGGTCGGCGACTATGGCTACACCTTC. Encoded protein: CASSTGVGDYGYTF.

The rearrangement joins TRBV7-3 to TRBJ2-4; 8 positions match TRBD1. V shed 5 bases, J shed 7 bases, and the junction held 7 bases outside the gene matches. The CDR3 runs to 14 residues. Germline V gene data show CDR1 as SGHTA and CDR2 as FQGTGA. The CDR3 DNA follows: TGTGCCAGCAGCCTCTCCCAGGGGGCCAACATTCAGTACTTC. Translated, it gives CASSLSQGANIQYF.

CDR3 sequence (DNA): TGTGCCAGCAGCTTTCCCCTCTCAGGTGCTATTAGCACAGATACGCAGTATTTT. Translation gives CASSFPLSGAISTDTQYF. V is TRBV11-2 and J is TRBJ2-3; D remains ambiguous. This CDR3 comprises 18 residues. CDR1 is SGHAT, CDR2 FQNNGV, per germline. Trimming took 3 bases from V and 0 from J, leaving 19 bases between them. Looking up the rest from reference TRBV11-2 and TRBJ2-3 gives the full variable domain: EAGVAQSPRYKIIEKRQSVAFWCNPISGHATLYWYQQILGQGPKLLIQFQNNGVVDDSQLPKDRFSAERLKGVDSTLKIQPAKLEDSAVYLCASSFPLSGAISTDTQYFGPGTRLTVL.

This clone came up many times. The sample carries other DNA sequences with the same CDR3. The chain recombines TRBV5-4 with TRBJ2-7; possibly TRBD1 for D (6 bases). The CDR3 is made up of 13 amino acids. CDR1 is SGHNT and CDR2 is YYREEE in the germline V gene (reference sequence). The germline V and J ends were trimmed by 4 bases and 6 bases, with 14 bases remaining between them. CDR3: CASSLTGGFEQYF. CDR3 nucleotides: TGTGCCAGCAGCCTGACAGGAGGCTTCGAGCAGTACTTC.

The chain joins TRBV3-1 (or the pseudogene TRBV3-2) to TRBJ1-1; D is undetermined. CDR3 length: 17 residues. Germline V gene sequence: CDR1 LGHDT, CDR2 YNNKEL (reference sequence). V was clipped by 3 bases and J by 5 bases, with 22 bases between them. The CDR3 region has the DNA TGTGCCAGCAGCCAGTCGGAGATCCGACTCACGGGAACTGAAGCTTTCTTT. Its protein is CASSQSEIRLTGTEAFF.

CDR3 in amino acids: CASIPGTGSQPQHF. The CDR3 nucleotides are TGTGCCAGCATCCCAGGGACAGGATCCCAGCCCCAGCATTTT. The chain carries TRBV6-5 and TRBJ1-5; the match to TRBD1 covers 8 bases. V trimming: 7 bases; J trimming: 7 bases; junction bases outside the gene matches: 9. Germline CDR1 reads MNHEY; CDR2 reads SVGAGI. The CDR3 contains 14 residues.

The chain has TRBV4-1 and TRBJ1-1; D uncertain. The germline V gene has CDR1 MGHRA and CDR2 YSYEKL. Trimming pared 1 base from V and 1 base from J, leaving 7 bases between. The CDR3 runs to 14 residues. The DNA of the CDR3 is TGCGCCAGCAGCCAAGTGGGTGGGAACACTGAAGCTTTCTTT. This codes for CASSQVGGNTEAFF.

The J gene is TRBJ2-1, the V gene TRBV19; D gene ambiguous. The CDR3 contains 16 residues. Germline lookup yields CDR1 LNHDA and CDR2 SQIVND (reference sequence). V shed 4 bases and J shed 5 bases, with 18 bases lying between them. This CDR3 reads CASSTFSFDGHNEQFF. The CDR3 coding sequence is TGTGCCAGTAGTACTTTCTCATTCGACGGTCACAATGAGCAGTTCTTC. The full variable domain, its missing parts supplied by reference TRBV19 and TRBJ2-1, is DGGITQSPKYLFRKEGQNVTLSCEQNLNHDAMYWYRQDPGQGLRLIYYSQIVNDFQKGDIAEGYSVSREKKESFPLTVTSAQKNPTAFYLCASSTFSFDGHNEQFFGPGTRLTVL.